The clone carrying this TCR beta chain was seen more than once but under ten times. Between the trimmed V and J ends, which lost 5 bases and 1 base, there was a span of 11 bases. The CDR3 is made up of 14 amino acids. From germline, CDR1 is MNHEY and CDR2 SVGAGI. The data were taken from a study of cytomegalovirus exposure and HLA in healthy donors. This PCR relied on a set of 60 Vbeta primers and 13 Jbeta primers. This table comes from immunoSEQ multiplex PCR, and its TCRdb copy is limited to in-frame clones, with some not included. The sample lists about 120,000 clones; more than 65% were seen once.

The J gene is TRBJ1-1, the V gene TRBV6-5; D is uncertain. Sample: PBMCs. This receptor was obtained from a woman aged 18-29 years in good health and CMV-seronegative. CDR3 sequence reads: CASSVGAANTEAFF. As DNA, the CDR3 is TGTGCCAGCAGTGTCGGAGCAGCGAACACTGAAGCTTTCTTT.